Below, 24 T cell receptor beta chains from the same sample are listed, as sequenced in a study of T cells in Graves' hyperthyroidism and ophthalmopathy. Amplified TCR beta CDR3 regions came from RNA transcripts. The HTBI set primed first-round TCR CDR3 RT-PCR. TCRdb re-called the multiplex PCR reads with MiXCR, one entry per CDR3 protein. This table holds 640,000 or so distinct CDR3 sequences, approximately 14% found once. Sequenced input: blood. Receptor source: a young woman with Graves' ophthalmopathy.

At least ten counts were recorded for this clonotype. The V call is TRBV2, the J call TRBJ1-5; the match to TRBD1 covers 7 bases. V shed 7 bases, J shed 2 bases, and the junction held 5 bases outside the gene matches. The germline V gene has CDR1 SNHLY and CDR2 FYNNEI. The CDR3 is made up of 14 amino acids. The CDR3 is CASKGARGNQPQHF. The CDR3 DNA follows: TGTGCCAGCAAGGGGGCGCGCGGCAATCAGCCCCAGCATTTT.

The chain combines TRBV20-1 with TRBJ1-5; D remains unclear. With 1 base removed from V and 4 bases from J, the gap between germline ends came to 11 bases. CDR3 length equals 14 residues. The germline gives CDR1 DFQATT, CDR2 SNEGSKA (reference sequence). CDR3 nucleotide sequence: TGCAGTGCTAGAGTCACGGGGTGGAATCAGCCCCAGCATTTT. Translating it yields CSARVTGWNQPQHF.

This clonotype was recorded at least ten times. The chain couples TRBV28 to TRBJ1-5, with 7 positions matching TRBD1. V dropped 6 bases and J dropped 2; count of bases not matched to a gene: 4. Germline CDR1 MDHEN, CDR2 SYDVKM. CDR3 length: 14 amino acids. The CDR3, as DNA: TGTGCCAGCAGGGGGACAGCGGGCAATCAGCCCCAGCATTTT. Encoded protein: CASRGTAGNQPQHF.

This clonotype has ten or more counts. The rearrangement links TRBV2 to TRBJ1-2, with 7 bases that match TRBD1. Germline values: CDR1 SNHLY, CDR2 FYNNEI. This CDR3 has 15 residues. V gave up 2 bases and J gave up 4 bases; unmatched junction bases: 7. The CDR3, as DNA: TGTGCCAGCAGTGAATTGGTCCGGGACAGCTATGGCTACACCTTC. Protein: CASSELVRDSYGYTF.

V and J are TRBV14 and TRBJ1-2; D not resolved. CDR3 length: 16 residues. Germline loops: CDR1 SGHDN, CDR2 FVKESK. Trimming stripped 0 bases from V and 0 bases from J, with 11 bases between. The chain's CDR3 is CASSQDPRSTNYGYTF. CDR3 bases: TGTGCCAGCAGCCAAGATCCCAGGTCCACTAACTATGGCTACACCTTC.

This clonotype was counted only a few times. V gene TRBV4-3 combines with J gene TRBJ1-5, with 7 bases fitting TRBD1. Looked up from germline, CDR1 is LGHNA and CDR2 is YSLEER. The junction had 9 bases not matched to a gene; V was cut back by 2 bases and J by 5 bases. The CDR3 has 16 residues. For the CDR3, the DNA is TGCGCCAGCAGCCAACGCATCGACAGGGACGATCAGCCCCAGCATTTT. Encoded protein: CASSQRIDRDDQPQHF.

In its sample, this clonotype was seen many times. The V call is TRBV28, the J call TRBJ2-1; no firm D call. The CDR3 extends over 16 amino acids. V gave up 2 bases and J gave up 4 bases, with 15 bases separating them. Germline V gene data show CDR1 as MDHEN and CDR2 as SYDVKM. The CDR3 DNA sequence: TGTGCCAGCAGTTTAGCGGACCCTTCCCCTTACAATGAGCAGTTCTTC. Translating gives CASSLADPSPYNEQFF. The variable domain in full, completed from reference TRBV28 and TRBJ2-1, reads DVKVTQSSRYLVKRTGEKVFLECVQDMDHENMFWYRQDPGLGLRLIYFSYDVKMKEKGDIPEGYSVSREKKERFSLILESASTNQTSMYLCASSLADPSPYNEQFFGPGTRLTVL.

This clonotype was found many times. The chain is built from TRBV30 and TRBJ1-1; 8 bases line up with TRBD1. This CDR3 has 14 amino acids. Germline V CDR1 and CDR2: GTSNPN, SVGIG (reference sequence). Trimming at V came to 0 bases and at J to 4 bases, leaving 4 bases not matched to a gene. In nucleotides, the CDR3 is TGTGCCTGGAGTGTAGGACAGGGCATCACTGAAGCTTTCTTT. Translation: CAWSVGQGITEAFF.

Regarding this clonotype: This may come from a read error, since a much larger clone is one base off. This chain uses TRBV6-1 with TRBJ2-5; D uncertain. The CDR3 has 12 amino acids. V was pared by 3 bases and J by 4 bases, with 6 bases between. Germline CDR1 is MNHNS and CDR2 is SASEGT. The CDR3 DNA sequence: TGTGCCAGCAGTGAGTCGTTAGAGACCCAGTACTTC. Amino acid sequence: CASSESLETQYF.

This chain connects TRBV5-1 to TRBJ1-2, with D perhaps TRBD1 (6 bases). The CDR3 contains 14 residues. V dropped 0 bases and J dropped 14 bases, with 20 bases sitting between them. The germline V gene encodes CDR1 SGHRS and CDR2 YFSETQ. The CDR3 nucleotides are TGCGCCAGCAGCTTGGAGGGCAGGGCAGGGGCTCATACCTTC. This sequence encodes CASSLEGRAGAHTF.

In this sample, this clonotype turned up many times. V is TRBV12-3 or TRBV12-4 and J is TRBJ2-3; 11 bases line up with TRBD2. V dropped 5 bases and J dropped 3; count of bases not matched to a gene: 4. The CDR3 spans 15 residues. The CDR3 DNA reads as TGTGCCAGCAGTACTCTAGCGGGAGGAACAGATACGCAGTATTTT. Encoded protein: CASSTLAGGTDTQYF.

Many counts were recorded for this clonotype. This rearrangement joins TRBV30 to TRBJ2-7; possible D gene TRBD1, 5 bases. With 1 base removed from V and 13 bases from J, the gap between germline ends came to 11 bases. This CDR3 spans 10 amino acids. CDR1 and CDR2 (germline): GTSNPN, SVGIG (reference sequence). CDR3 region: CAWSGFRVYF. The CDR3 coding sequence is TGTGCCTGGAGTGGTTTCAGGGTTTACTTC.

This clonotype was observed a few times. The J gene is TRBJ1-3, the V gene TRBV12-3 or TRBV12-4; D is uncertain. The CDR3 consists of 14 residues. V lost 3 bases and J 0 bases, leaving 6 bases between the germline ends. The CDR3 DNA sequence: TGTGCCAGCAGTTTTTGGGACTCTGGAAACACCATATATTTT. It yields the protein CASSFWDSGNTIYF.

This clonotype was observed a handful of times. V usage is TRBV9 and J usage is TRBJ2-7; 7 positions match TRBD1. The CDR3 has 16 amino acids. The junction had 8 bases not matched to a gene; V was cut back by 1 base and J by 1 base. Germline CDR1 reads SGDLS; CDR2 reads YYNGEE. This chain's CDR3 is CASSVRWDRQSYEQYF. CDR3 bases: TGTGCCAGCAGCGTAAGGTGGGACAGACAATCCTACGAGCAGTACTTC.

This clonotype was detected ten times or more. This chain connects TRBV28 to TRBJ2-5; D call uncertain. V was cut by 4 bases and J by 5 bases, with 11 bases left in between. Germline loops: CDR1 MDHEN, CDR2 SYDVKM. This CDR3 is 13 amino acids long. The CDR3 spells CASSSLLGETQYF. The CDR3 nucleotides are TGTGCCAGCAGTTCTCTCCTCGGTGAGACCCAGTACTTC. Drawing the rest from reference TRBV28 and TRBJ2-5, the complete variable domain is DVKVTQSSRYLVKRTGEKVFLECVQDMDHENMFWYRQDPGLGLRLIYFSYDVKMKEKGDIPEGYSVSREKKERFSLILESASTNQTSMYLCASSSLLGETQYFGPGTRLLVL.

For the CDR3, the DNA is TGCAGTGCTAGAGGGGATTCAGGCACAAGCAATCAGCCCCAGCATTTT. Its protein is CSARGDSGTSNQPQHF. The chain uses TRBV20-1 and TRBJ1-5; no definite D call. In germline, CDR1 is DFQATT, CDR2 SNEGSKA (reference sequence). Between the trimmed V and J ends, which lost 1 base and 1 base, there was a span of 14 bases. CDR3 length equals 16 residues.

This clonotype has more than one count but fewer than ten. A much larger clone is a single base away; this may be a read error. The chain couples TRBV20-1 to TRBJ1-5; D gene unclear. The CDR3 has 12 amino acids. Germline lookup yields CDR1 DFQATT and CDR2 SNEGSKA (reference sequence). V was clipped by 4 bases and J by 1 base, with 5 bases between them. CDR3: CSAIDSNQPQHF. For the CDR3, the DNA is TGCAGTGCTATAGACAGCAATCAGCCCCAGCATTTT.

This clonotype has ten or more counts. V and J are TRBV12-3 or TRBV12-4 and TRBJ2-5, with D unresolved. V was clipped by 1 base and J by 5 bases, with 8 bases between them. The CDR3 sequence is 13 residues long. CDR3 residues: CASSLVADETQYF. CDR3 in DNA: TGTGCCAGCAGTTTAGTAGCAGACGAGACCCAGTACTTC.

The rearrangement links TRBV30 to TRBJ2-7; either TRBD1 or TRBD2 may fit D (5 bases each). The germline V and J ends were trimmed by 5 bases and 5 bases, with 16 bases remaining between them. This CDR3 region has 13 residues. Germline V gene data show CDR1 as GTSNPN and CDR2 as SVGIG (reference sequence). Here the CDR3 DNA reads TGTGCCTGGTCCCTGGGGCAGGGAGACGAGCAGTACTTC. Amino acids: CAWSLGQGDEQYF.

This clonotype was seen many times. The CDR3 DNA is TGTGCCAGCAGCTTAGGTGGGACGGAAGACTACGAGCAGTACTTC. Translation gives CASSLGGTEDYEQYF. This chain connects TRBV13 to TRBJ2-7; D may match TRBD1 or TRBD2 (5 bases each). This CDR3 contains 15 residues. Per the germline V gene, CDR1 is PRHDT and CDR2 is FYEKMQ (reference sequence). V gave up 0 bases and J gave up 3 bases, with 12 bases separating them.

This clonotype has at least ten counts. This rearrangement joins TRBV30 to TRBJ1-2; D is uncertain. Germline-derived CDR1 and CDR2 are GTSNPN and SVGIG (reference sequence). V lost 1 base and J lost 5, with 5 bases in between. This CDR3 has 11 residues. The CDR3 sequence: CAWSAHYGYTF. As DNA, the CDR3 is TGTGCCTGGAGTGCCCATTATGGCTACACCTTC.

This clonotype was observed many times. This chain uses TRBV6-2 or TRBV6-3 with TRBJ2-2; the D gene could be TRBD1 or TRBD2 (5 bases each). Trimming took 5 bases from V and 0 from J, leaving 13 bases between them. CDR1 is MNHEY, CDR2 SVGEGT, per germline. There are 16 residues in the CDR3. The CDR3: CASSLGTDANTGELFF. The CDR3 DNA reads as TGTGCCAGCAGTCTTGGGACGGATGCGAACACCGGGGAGCTGTTTTTT.

This clonotype was detected many times. V usage is TRBV4-2 and J usage is TRBJ2-3; D may match TRBD1 or TRBD2 (5 bases each). Germline CDR1 is LGHNA and CDR2 is YNFKEQ. Between the trimmed V and J ends, which lost 0 bases and 0 bases, there was a span of 13 bases. This CDR3 spans 17 amino acids. CDR3 nucleotide sequence: TGTGCCAGCAGCCAAGAGGCCGGGACGGGTAGCACAGATACGCAGTATTTT. Translating it yields CASSQEAGTGSTDTQYF.

This clonotype showed up many times. The genes are TRBV6-1 and TRBJ2-7, with a weak D call TRBD1 (6 bases). Per the germline V gene, CDR1 is MNHNS and CDR2 is SASEGT. CDR3 length: 15 residues. V lost 5 bases and J 4 bases, leaving 18 bases between the germline ends. CDR3: CASSRGQGTLYEQYF. CDR3 nucleotide sequence: TGTGCCAGCAGTAGGGGTCAGGGGACCCTTTACGAGCAGTACTTC.